These 7 T cell receptor beta chains were all obtained from the same sample, sequenced in a study of cytomegalovirus exposure and HLA in healthy donors. Profiled with immunoSEQ multiplex PCR; TCRdb holds only in-frame clones, not every one. Here the sample spans some 120,000 clones, about 93% being singletons. What was sequenced was PBMCs. Source of these receptors: a woman between 18 and 29 years old in good health and CMV-seronegative.

The rearrangement joins TRBV9 to TRBJ1-2, with 10 positions matching TRBD1. V lost 0 bases to trimming and J lost 6 bases; unmatched junction nucleotides: 8. The CDR3 has 16 residues. In germline, CDR1 is SGDLS, CDR2 YYNGEE. CDR3 bases: TGTGCCAGCAGCGTAGATCTGGGACAGGGGAGGAATGGCTACACCTTC. Amino acids: CASSVDLGQGRNGYTF.

The V gene is TRBV28, the J gene TRBJ2-5; D might be TRBD1 (5 bases). There are 16 residues in the CDR3. In germline, CDR1 is MDHEN, CDR2 SYDVKM. Trimming cost V 1 base and J 2 bases, with 14 bases left between them. The CDR3 DNA sequence: TGTGCCAGCAGTTTATCCAGGGTTGGAATTCAAGAGACCCAGTACTTC. It translates to CASSLSRVGIQETQYF.

The chain employs TRBV5-1 and TRBJ2-1, with 9 nucleotides matching TRBD2. The CDR3 sequence is 15 residues long. Germline trimming cut 4 bases from V and 4 bases from J; bases unmatched to any gene: 6. Germline values: CDR1 SGHRS, CDR2 YFSETQ. The CDR3, as DNA: TGCGCCAGCAGCCCGAGGCTAGCGGGATACAATGAGCAGTTCTTC. This gives the protein CASSPRLAGYNEQFF.

In DNA form, the CDR3 reads TGCGCCAGCAGCCCGGAGACAGGGACCAACACTGAAGCTTTCTTT. This encodes CASSPETGTNTEAFF. The chain employs TRBV4-1 and TRBJ1-1; 7 bases match TRBD1. This CDR3 is 15 amino acids long. The germline CDR1 and CDR2 sequences are MGHRA and YSYEKL. V lost 4 bases, J lost 2 bases, and 7 bases stayed unmatched.

The genes are TRBV20-1 and TRBJ2-7, with TRBD2 as a possible D gene (5 bases). Looked up from germline, CDR1 is DFQATT and CDR2 is SNEGSKA (reference sequence). The CDR3 length is 11 residues. Deletions cut 6 bases from V and 5 bases from J, with 11 bases between. CDR3 DNA sequence: TGCAGTGCCCACCCGGAGGACGAGCAGTACTTC. Protein product: CSAHPEDEQYF.

This chain connects TRBV2 to TRBJ2-3; D is undetermined. Germline V gives CDR1 SNHLY, CDR2 FYNNEI. Trimming removed 4 bases from V and 1 base from J, with 3 bases in between. CDR3 length equals 12 residues. CDR3 in amino acids: CASSVGTDTQYF. The CDR3 nucleotides read TGTGCCAGCAGTGTCGGCACAGATACGCAGTATTTT.

This chain's CDR3 is CASSPGQGAAEQYF. The CDR3 DNA is TGCGCCAGCAGCCCGGGACAGGGGGCAGCCGAGCAGTACTTC. V gene TRBV5-1 combines with J gene TRBJ2-7; 12 bases map to TRBD1. This CDR3 region has 14 residues. Germline trimming cut 4 bases from V and 6 bases from J; bases unmatched to any gene: 5. CDR1 is SGHRS and CDR2 is YFSETQ in the germline V gene.